These 12 T cell receptor beta chains were sequenced from one sample in a study of response to subunit inactivated influenza vaccine. A single record per CDR3 protein comes from TCRdb applying MiXCR to the RT-PCR reads. The table shows about 480,000 distinct CDR3 sequences, with roughly 23% occurring only once. The input for sequencing was CD4+ T cells sorted from PBMCs, taken about 5 days after vaccination. The receptors derive from a man aged 50 or older who received an inactivated influenza vaccine.

The rearrangement uses TRBV27 and TRBJ2-1; 14 nucleotides line up with TRBD2. CDR1 and CDR2 from the germline V gene are MNHEY and SMNVEV (reference sequence). The CDR3 extends over 16 amino acids. The ends lost 5 bases at V and 4 bases at J; junction bases unmatched: 4. The CDR3: CASSHGLAGGYNEQFF. CDR3 coding DNA: TGTGCCAGCAGTCATGGACTAGCGGGGGGTTACAATGAGCAGTTCTTC.

V usage is TRBV5-5 and J usage is TRBJ2-7; D perhaps matches TRBD1 (5 bases). CDR3 size: 13 residues. Germline assignment: CDR1 SGHKS and CDR2 YYEKEE (reference sequence). V lost 3 bases, J lost 4 bases, and 11 bases lay in between. DNA for the CDR3: TGTGCCAGCAGCTGGGGCGACACTTACGAGCAGTACTTC. This sequence encodes CASSWGDTYEQYF. Complete variable domain (other parts from reference TRBV5-5 and TRBJ2-7): DAGVTQSPTHLIKTRGQQVTLRCSPISGHKSVSWYQQVLGQGPQFIFQYYEKEERGRGNFPDRFSARQFPNYSSELNVNALLLGDSALYLCASSWGDTYEQYFGPGTRLTVT.

Only a few counts were recorded for this clonotype. The CDR3 is CASSQFGAGGPPFF. The DNA for the CDR3 is TGTGCCAGCAGCCAATTCGGAGCGGGGGGGCCTCCGTTCTTC. The V call is TRBV3-1, the J call TRBJ2-1; 10 bases fit TRBD2. The CDR3 is 14 residues long. The V gene end was trimmed by 2 bases and the J gene end by 15 bases; junction bases not matched to a gene: 10. CDR1 is LGHDT, CDR2 YNNKEL, per germline (reference sequence).

This clonotype was detected once. The rearrangement uses TRBV6-1 and TRBJ1-5; no clear D gene. Germline V lookup: CDR1 MNHNS, CDR2 SASEGT. This CDR3 has 17 amino acids. Trimming took 3 bases from V and 6 from J, leaving 21 bases between them. Here the CDR3 reads CASSDPPGRERGQPQHF. CDR3 DNA: TGTGCCAGCAGTGACCCCCCCGGGAGGGAACGGGGTCAGCCCCAGCATTTT.

The rearrangement links TRBV5-1 to TRBJ1-6, with D possibly TRBD1 on 5 matching bases. Germline lookup yields CDR1 SGHRS and CDR2 YFSETQ. CDR3 size: 15 residues. Trimming cost V 1 base and J 7 bases, with 12 bases left between them. The chain's CDR3 is CASSLSGTENSPLHF. The DNA of the CDR3 is TGCGCCAGCAGCTTGTCAGGGACTGAGAATTCACCCCTCCACTTT.

The chain has TRBV5-1 and TRBJ1-6; 10 positions match TRBD1. CDR1 is SGHRS, CDR2 YFSETQ, per germline. J gave up 9 bases and V 3 bases, and 6 bases lay outside the gene matches. The CDR3 covers 15 residues. For the CDR3, the DNA is TGCGCCAGCAGCTATGGGACAGGGGCGGGTTCACCCCTCCACTTT. The encoded protein is CASSYGTGAGSPLHF.

The gene calls are TRBV27 and TRBJ2-1; tentatively, D is TRBD1 or TRBD2 (5 bases each). This CDR3 comprises 16 residues. The germline gives CDR1 MNHEY, CDR2 SMNVEV (reference sequence). With 5 bases removed from V and 0 bases from J, the gap between germline ends came to 14 bases. CDR3 loop: CASSGDLLSSYNEQFF. CDR3 sequence (DNA): TGTGCCAGCAGTGGGGACCTCCTCAGCTCCTACAATGAGCAGTTCTTC.

This clonotype appeared many times. The gene calls are TRBV13 and TRBJ2-2; D unresolved. Germline lookup yields CDR1 PRHDT and CDR2 FYEKMQ (reference sequence). The CDR3 runs to 12 residues. Between the trimmed V and J ends, which lost 5 bases and 1 base, there was a span of 2 bases. CDR3 amino acids: CASSENTGELFF. Here the CDR3 DNA reads TGTGCCAGCAGCGAGAACACCGGGGAGCTGTTTTTT. The full variable domain, completed using reference TRBV13 and TRBJ2-2, is AAGVIQSPRHLIKEKRETATLKCYPIPRHDTVYWYQQGPGQDPQFLISFYEKMQSDKGSIPDRFSAQQFSDYHSELNMSSLELGDSALYFCASSENTGELFFGEGSRLTVL.

This clonotype was seen a few times. J is TRBJ2-7 and V is TRBV6-2 or TRBV6-3, with 7 bases matching TRBD1. The CDR3 sequence is 15 residues long. With 7 bases clipped from V and 1 base from J, the junction kept 10 bases outside the gene matches. Germline CDR1 is MNHEY and CDR2 is SVGEGT. CDR3 region: CASTWDSMSSYEQYF. The CDR3 DNA reads as TGTGCCAGCACCTGGGACAGTATGTCTTCCTACGAGCAGTACTTC.

CDR3 region: CASSQTIVTGELFF. CDR3 nucleotide sequence: TGTGCCAGCAGCCAGACGATTGTTACCGGGGAGCTGTTTTTT. The chain employs TRBV14 and TRBJ2-2, with no clear D. The germline V and J ends were trimmed by 3 bases and 5 bases, with 10 bases remaining between them. CDR1 and CDR2 from the germline V gene are SGHDN and FVKESK. This CDR3 region has 14 residues.

This clonotype was recorded a few times. The CDR3 here is CASSLEGPKRGRDTQYF. In DNA, the CDR3 is TGTGCCAGCAGCTTAGAAGGGCCCAAGCGGGGGAGAGATACGCAGTATTTT. The J gene is TRBJ2-3, the V gene TRBV11-2; TRBD2 matches 8 bases. This CDR3 has 17 amino acids. The ends lost 0 bases at V and 5 bases at J; junction bases unmatched: 10. CDR1 and CDR2 from the germline V gene are SGHAT and FQNNGV.

The rearrangement uses TRBV20-1 and TRBJ1-2; D is undetermined. Germline lookup yields CDR1 DFQATT and CDR2 SNEGSKA (reference sequence). Trimming left V 7 bases short and J 4 bases short, with 10 bases between. CDR3 length equals 11 residues. CDR3 loop: CSGGYSYGYTF. The DNA for the CDR3 is TGCAGTGGTGGTTACAGCTATGGCTACACCTTC.